A single sample is the source of the 22 T cell receptor beta chains below, sequenced in a study of monozygotic twins with inflammatory bowel disease. Reanalyzing the 5' RACE reads, TCRdb keeps one entry per CDR3 protein, without DNA. The sample's table shows roughly 160,000 distinct CDR3 sequences. The sequencing sample was made of blood. All receptors derive from a human donor with ulcerative colitis or Crohn's disease, or a healthy co-twin of an affected twin (not recorded which).

The chain uses TRBV5-1 and TRBJ1-6; TCRdb lists TRBD1, though no DNA is available to test this call. The CDR3 contains 15 residues. Germline CDR1 SGHRS, CDR2 YFSETQ. The CDR3 loop reads CASSLEGVSGSPLHF. The whole variable domain, remainder taken from reference TRBV5-1 and TRBJ1-6, is KAGVTQTPRYLIKTRGQQVTLSCSPISGHRSVSWYQQTPGQGLQFLFEYFSETQRNKGNFPGRFSGRQFSNSRSEMNVSTLELGDSALYLCASSLEGVSGSPLHFGNGTRLTVT.

The chain is built from TRBV6-6 and TRBJ1-1. The CDR3 runs 14 residues. Germline V gives CDR1 MNHNY, CDR2 SVGAGI (reference sequence). The CDR3 here is CASSLPNRNTEAFF.

The rearrangement joins TRBV10-3 to TRBJ2-3; no DNA is available, so the TRBD2 call from TCRdb remains unchecked. This CDR3 comprises 15 residues. Per germline, CDR1 ENHRY and CDR2 SYGVKD. The CDR3 protein is CAISEVRQLGDTQYF.

This sequence joins TRBV19 and TRBJ1-6. From germline, CDR1 is LNHDA and CDR2 SQIVND (reference sequence). The CDR3 is made up of 18 amino acids. CDR3 region: CASSINGGSSSYNSPLHF.

The CDR3 sequence is CASSSPSRDSSSYGYTF. The chain uses TRBV7-2 and TRBJ1-2; without DNA, the TCRdb call of TRBD1 cannot be checked. CDR1 and CDR2 from the germline V gene are SGHTA and FQGNSA. The CDR3 is 17 amino acids.

The chain has TRBV7-9 and TRBJ1-6; as DNA is missing, the TRBD1 call by TCRdb cannot be tested. From germline, CDR1 is SEHNR and CDR2 FQNEAQ (reference sequence). There are 15 residues in the CDR3. The CDR3 is CASSSLEAGDSPLHF.

This chain connects TRBV5-6 to TRBJ2-2. The CDR3 loop spans 12 amino acids. The germline V gene encodes CDR1 SGHDT and CDR2 YYEEEE. The CDR3 loop is CASSLSTGELFF.

The V and J genes are TRBV6-1 and TRBJ2-7; TCRdb lists TRBD1, though no DNA is available to test this call. The CDR3 consists of 12 residues. Per germline, CDR1 MNHNS and CDR2 SASEGT. The CDR3: CASSARPGEQYF.

V usage is TRBV7-3 and J usage is TRBJ2-2; as DNA is missing, the TRBD1 call by TCRdb cannot be tested. Per the germline V gene, CDR1 is SGHTA and CDR2 is FQGTGA. The CDR3 runs to 15 residues. CDR3 sequence: CASSLGQSNTGELFF.

The chain employs TRBV29-1 and TRBJ1-2. This CDR3 region has 12 residues. Looked up from germline, CDR1 is SQVTM and CDR2 is ANQGSEA. The CDR3 loop reads CSAVVGVYGYTF.

The chain is built from TRBV14 and TRBJ1-1. This CDR3 has 13 residues. Germline V gene sequence: CDR1 SGHDN, CDR2 FVKESK. The CDR3 region is CASSPKRNTEAFF.

This CDR3 reads CASGLAGVYPNEQFF. The chain combines TRBV5-1 with TRBJ2-1; TCRdb names TRBD2, which stays unverified in the absence of DNA. Germline CDR1 and CDR2: SGHRS and YFSETQ. There are 15 residues in the CDR3.

The V gene is TRBV5-1, the J gene TRBJ2-7; checking the TCRdb D call of TRBD1 is not possible without DNA. CDR1 SGHRS and CDR2 YFSETQ come from the germline V gene. CDR3 length: 14 amino acids. The CDR3 sequence: CASSLGPGVYEQYF.

The rearrangement links TRBV20-1 to TRBJ2-1. CDR1 is DFQATT and CDR2 is SNEGSKA in the germline V gene (reference sequence). The CDR3 has 11 residues. The CDR3 region is CSARDKDEQFF.

The chain is built from TRBV5-1 and TRBJ2-2. CDR1 and CDR2 (germline): SGHRS, YFSETQ. The CDR3 is 12 residues long. CDR3 residues: CASSSNAGELFF.

The rearrangement joins TRBV29-1 to TRBJ2-2; lacking DNA, the TRBD1 call made by TCRdb goes unchecked. The CDR3 has 15 residues. In germline, CDR1 is SQVTM, CDR2 ANQGSEA. CDR3 region: CSVETGGWNTGELFF.

The V gene is TRBV14, the J gene TRBJ2-2; TCRdb outputs TRBD1, but without DNA this stays unchecked. Germline values: CDR1 SGHDN, CDR2 FVKESK. This CDR3 has 17 residues. The CDR3 reads CASSPLRGGENTGELFF. Using reference TRBV14 and TRBJ2-2 for the parts outside the CDR3, the full variable domain is EAGVTQFPSHSVIEKGQTVTLRCDPISGHDNLYWYRRVMGKEIKFLLHFVKESKQDESGMPNNRFLAERTGGTYSTLKVQPAELEDSGVYFCASSPLRGGENTGELFFGEGSRLTVL.

This sequence joins TRBV4-2 and TRBJ2-1; the D call of TRBD2 rests on TCRdb alone, since no DNA is present to check it. The CDR3 is 14 residues long. Germline values: CDR1 LGHNA, CDR2 YNFKEQ. The CDR3 region is CASSQELGADEQFF.

CDR3 residues: CAWTRTGDGNSPLHF. The chain joins TRBV30 to TRBJ1-6; no DNA is available, so the TRBD1 call from TCRdb remains unchecked. There are 15 residues in the CDR3. Germline values: CDR1 GTSNPN, CDR2 SVGIG (reference sequence).

The rearrangement uses TRBV7-8 and TRBJ1-2. CDR3 length equals 15 residues. Germline V lookup: CDR1 SGHVS, CDR2 FQNEAQ. This chain's CDR3 is CASSLGLGENYGYTF.

The rearrangement links TRBV6-2 or TRBV6-3 to TRBJ2-7; TCRdb's assignment of TRBD2 cannot be checked, as there is no DNA. The CDR3 has 15 residues. Germline V CDR1 and CDR2: MNHEY, SVGEGT. The CDR3 sequence: CASSYLAASSYEQYF.

The chain is built from TRBV5-1 and TRBJ2-5; the TCRdb D gene call, TRBD1, has no DNA to confirm it. CDR3 length: 14 amino acids. CDR1 and CDR2 from the germline V gene are SGHRS and YFSETQ. The CDR3 here is CASSYGQGEETQYF.